The source of this T cell receptor (beta chain) is a study of shared clonotypes between healthy human individuals. Sequencing was performed with immunoSEQ multiplex PCR; in TCRdb, only in-frame clones are kept and a portion is missing. The sample shows approximately 340,000 clones, about 70% of them seen only once. Details on this clone: Its antigen is unknown.

Whole-study results and caveats: Researchers found naive subsets generally carried larger estimated richness than memory subsets.

The CDR3 contains 17 residues. CDR1 is SGHRS, CDR2 YFSETQ, per germline. V shed 7 bases and J 2 bases; nucleotides not matched to a gene: 11. The chain links TRBV5-1 to TRBJ2-3, with 12 bases aligning to TRBD2. Sequencing input: memory CD4+ T cells sorted from blood. Subset in this sample: CD45RA-negative fraction. The origin of this receptor is a man aged 25-45 years in good health. CDR3 bases: TGCGCCAGCGAGGAAGGGCTAGCGGGAGGGCCCACAGATACGCAGTATTTT. Translation: CASEEGLAGGPTDTQYF. The full variable domain, rest sourced from reference TRBV5-1 and TRBJ2-3, is KAGVTQTPRYLIKTRGQQVTLSCSPISGHRSVSWYQQTPGQGLQFLFEYFSETQRNKGNFPGRFSGRQFSNSRSEMNVSTLELGDSALYLCASEEGLAGGPTDTQYFGPGTRLTVL.